A single sample gave rise to the 8 T cell receptor beta chains below, sequenced in a study of blood T cell repertoires in COVID-19 (dated by TCRdb to 2019 to 2021). The library was produced with the immunoSEQ multiplex PCR assay. In its TCRdb copy, this immuneACCESS table keeps in-frame sequences only and misses some clones. Where compared with another copy, unresolved V genes explain less than half of these, and the others have no known cause. The sample profile shows 110,000 or so clones; roughly 80% of them were found once. The ten largest clones take up around 2.5% of the sample. The sequenced sample was peripheral blood. The receptors here all came from a man between 50 and 59 years old with acute or convalescent COVID-19.

This clone turned up a few times. The gene calls are TRBV27 and TRBJ2-7; 7 bases line up with TRBD1. Trimming cost V 6 bases and J 1 base; bases outside gene matches: 0. There are 12 residues in the CDR3. Germline values: CDR1 MNHEY, CDR2 SMNVEV (reference sequence). CDR3 DNA: TGTGCCAGCAGGGGACAGTCCTACGAGCAGTACTTC. Amino acid sequence: CASRGQSYEQYF.

The gene calls are TRBV7-8 and TRBJ1-6; D gene uncertain. The germline CDR1 and CDR2 sequences are SGHVS and FQNEAQ. This CDR3 is built from 13 residues. V was trimmed by 5 bases and J by 9 bases, leaving 11 bases between them. The CDR3 reads CASSPYSFSPLHF. The CDR3 nucleotides read TGTGCCAGCAGCCCTTACAGTTTTTCACCCCTCCACTTT.

The chain employs TRBV5-1 and TRBJ1-1; tentative D call: TRBD1 (6 bases). CDR1 is SGHRS, CDR2 YFSETQ, per germline. V was pared by 2 bases and J by 0 bases, with 17 bases between. There are 17 residues in the CDR3. The CDR3 DNA reads TGCGCCAGCAGCTTCTGGGCAGGGAACAGGGTGAACACTGAAGCTTTCTTT. This encodes CASSFWAGNRVNTEAFF.

The chain's CDR3 is CASSLMGQGNTGELFF. The CDR3, as DNA: TGTGCCAGCAGCTTAATGGGACAGGGGAACACCGGGGAGCTGTTTTTT. This chain connects TRBV7-3 to TRBJ2-2; 9 nucleotides line up with TRBD1. The germline CDR1 and CDR2 sequences are SGHTA and FQGTGA. This CDR3 spans 16 amino acids. V dropped 1 base and J dropped 1; count of bases not matched to a gene: 1.

The chain employs TRBV10-1 and TRBJ2-7; 8 bases line up with TRBD1. This CDR3 has 14 residues. With 6 bases clipped from V and 9 bases from J, the junction kept 13 bases outside the gene matches. The V gene's germline CDR1 is WNHNN and CDR2 SYGVQD (reference sequence). DNA of the CDR3: TGCGCCAGCAGCGATGACAGGGGCGCTCTTGGGCAGTACTTC. Translated: CASSDDRGALGQYF.

This chain links TRBV11-2 with TRBJ2-2, with TRBD1 as a possible D gene (6 bases). CDR1 is SGHAT, CDR2 FQNNGV, per germline. The CDR3 length is 18 residues. Trimming left V 5 bases short and J 0 bases short, with 19 bases between. The DNA of the CDR3 is TGTGCCAGCAGCGCTCAGGACAGATACATCGCGAACACCGGGGAGCTGTTTTTT. Encoded protein: CASSAQDRYIANTGELFF.

The chain combines TRBV6-6 with TRBJ2-3, with a weak D call TRBD1 (5 bases). The V gene lost 4 bases and the J gene lost 7 bases, with 12 bases spanning the gap. This CDR3 is 13 amino acids long. Germline CDR1 MNHNY, CDR2 SVGAGI (reference sequence). The CDR3 sequence is CASSSTGDHTQYF. CDR3 sequence (DNA): TGTGCCAGCAGTTCAACAGGAGACCATACGCAGTATTTT.

The rearrangement links TRBV27 to TRBJ2-7, with D unclear. The V end was cut by 6 bases, the J end by 3 bases, with 12 bases between. The germline V gene has CDR1 MNHEY and CDR2 SMNVEV (reference sequence). This CDR3 region has 13 residues. The CDR3 region has the DNA TGTGCCAGCAGGACTGTCCCCGGCTACGAGCAGTACTTC. It translates to CASRTVPGYEQYF.